The 20 T cell receptor beta chains in this list originate from one sample, sequenced in a study of breast tumors, draining lymph nodes, adjacent tissues. Axillary draining lymph nodes of breast cancer patients supplied the node samples. Each CDR3 protein is one row after TCRdb ran MiXCR on the multiplex PCR reads. The sample records 290,000 or so distinct CDR3 sequences, over 30% being singletons. The sequenced material came from axillary lymph node tissue. All receptors come from a female donor with breast cancer. Some clones in this sample may be carry-over from other donors' samples.

This chain joins TRBV20-1 and TRBJ2-1, with TRBD1 identical over 11 bases. The J segment lost 7 bases and the V segment lost 3 bases, leaving 8 bases of the junction unmatched. The CDR3 is 15 residues long. The germline CDR1 and CDR2 sequences are DFQATT and SNEGSKA (reference sequence). The CDR3: CSASFGTGGLNEQFF. CDR3 DNA sequence: TGCAGTGCTAGTTTCGGGACAGGGGGGCTGAATGAGCAGTTCTTC.

Of note for this clonotype: At one end the junction does not follow the germline gene, possibly because of a read error. The J gene is TRBJ1-4, the V gene TRBV29-1; D unresolved. The CDR3 extends over 13 amino acids. Germline V CDR1 and CDR2: SQVTM, ANQGSEA. CDR3 coding DNA: TGCAGCGTTGAAAGTATGGGTGGTGAAGAACTGTTTTTT. Translating it yields CSVESMGGEELFF. The full variable domain, with the rest looked up from reference TRBV29-1 and TRBJ1-4, is SAVISQKPSRDICQRGTSLTIQCQVDSQVTMMFWYRQQPGQSLTLIATANQGSEATYESGFVIDKFPISRPNLTFSTLTVSNMSPEDSSIYLCSVESMGGEELFFGSGTQLSVL.

This clonotype was observed at least ten times. J is TRBJ1-4 and V is TRBV5-1, with 7 bases aligning to TRBD1. Germline V gene sequence: CDR1 SGHRS, CDR2 YFSETQ. The CDR3 covers 13 residues. Trimming removed 4 bases from V and 5 bases from J; junction bases left unmatched: 2. The CDR3 sequence is CASSQQGNEKLFF. The CDR3 bases are TGCGCCAGCAGCCAACAGGGGAATGAAAAACTGTTTTTT. The full variable domain, with the rest looked up from reference TRBV5-1 and TRBJ1-4, is KAGVTQTPRYLIKTRGQQVTLSCSPISGHRSVSWYQQTPGQGLQFLFEYFSETQRNKGNFPGRFSGRQFSNSRSEMNVSTLELGDSALYLCASSQQGNEKLFFGSGTQLSVL.

This clonotype was observed many times. The J gene is TRBJ2-5, the V gene TRBV7-2, with D maybe TRBD2 (5 bases). Germline V gene data show CDR1 as SGHTA and CDR2 as FQGNSA. This CDR3 region has 15 residues. V gave up 7 bases and J gave up 5 bases, with 20 bases separating them. The CDR3 region has the DNA TGTGCCAGCATGTCTAGCCGAGTACCGGTGGAGACCCAGTACTTC. Amino acid sequence: CASMSSRVPVETQYF.

This clonotype was picked up many times. This chain connects TRBV12-3 or TRBV12-4 to TRBJ1-2; 7 nucleotides match TRBD1. Trimming cost V 1 base and J 2 bases; bases outside gene matches: 1. This CDR3 contains 14 residues. This CDR3 is CASSLEQGNYGYTF. For the CDR3, the DNA is TGTGCCAGCAGTTTAGAACAGGGGAACTATGGCTACACCTTC.

This clonotype has at least ten counts. The gene calls are TRBV5-8 and TRBJ2-5; D ambiguous. The CDR3 has 14 residues. The germline V gene has CDR1 SGHTS and CDR2 YDEGEE. V was pared by 1 base and J by 2 bases, with 9 bases between. The DNA of the CDR3 is TGTGCCAGCAGCTTGTTCGACGGTCAAGAGACCCAGTACTTC. It encodes CASSLFDGQETQYF.

This clonotype was seen only once. Lacking the conserved final phenylalanine or tryptophan, this CDR3 likely reflects a read error. The genes are TRBV28 and TRBJ1-5; D ambiguous. The germline gives CDR1 MDHEN, CDR2 SYDVKM. CDR3 length equals 13 residues. With 1 base removed from V and 6 bases from J, the gap between germline ends came to 7 bases. The chain's CDR3 is CASSLLGTQPQHL. The CDR3 nucleotides read TGTGCCAGCAGTTTATTGGGTACTCAGCCCCAGCATCTT.

This clonotype has at least ten counts. The chain links TRBV5-8 to TRBJ1-4; tentatively, D is TRBD1 (5 bases). The CDR3 has 13 amino acids. CDR1 is SGHTS, CDR2 YDEGEE, per germline. V was cut by 4 bases and J by 11 bases, with 15 bases left in between. CDR3 region: CASSPGGEDKLFF. The DNA of the CDR3 is TGTGCCAGCAGCCCGGGGGGGGAGGACAAACTGTTTTTT.

This clonotype was seen more than once but under ten times. The chain combines TRBV10-3 with TRBJ1-1; D is uncertain. V was shortened by 0 bases and J by 3 bases, with 11 bases between the two germline ends. The CDR3 is 15 amino acids. Germline V gene lookup returns CDR1 ENHRY and CDR2 SYGVKD. CDR3 region: CAISESNRPYTEAFF. CDR3 bases: TGTGCCATCAGTGAGTCGAATCGACCTTACACTGAAGCTTTCTTT.

In its sample, this clonotype was seen many times. V usage is TRBV12-3 or TRBV12-4 and J usage is TRBJ2-7; a weak D match, TRBD2 (5 bases). This CDR3 has 11 amino acids. Trimming removed 3 bases from V and 7 bases from J, with 7 bases in between. This chain's CDR3 is CASSLAGEQYF. As DNA, the CDR3 is TGTGCCAGCAGTTTGGCGGGTGAGCAGTACTTC.

This clonotype was picked up a small number of times. The conserved phenylalanine or tryptophan normally closing the CDR3 is absent here, so this likely arose from a read error. The chain has TRBV11-3 and TRBJ2-1; TRBD1 aligns across 7 bases. With 4 bases clipped from V and 8 bases from J, the junction kept 11 bases outside the gene matches. Germline loops: CDR1 SGHNT, CDR2 YENEEA. The CDR3 contains 15 residues. The CDR3 DNA reads as TGTGCCAGCAGCTCAGGGGCAGGGGGTATGGATGAGCAGTTCCTC. Encoded protein: CASSSGAGGMDEQFL.

In the case of this clonotype: The conserved final phenylalanine or tryptophan is absent from the CDR3, which likely points to a read error. V and J are TRBV11-3 and TRBJ2-1, with 8 bases fitting TRBD2. This CDR3 region has 15 residues. V lost 3 bases, J lost 0 bases, and 1 base stayed unmatched. Germline-derived CDR1 and CDR2 are SGHNT and YENEEA. The CDR3 bases are TGTGCCAGCAGCTTGAGCGGGAGCTCCTACAATGAGCAGTTCTCC. Protein: CASSLSGSSYNEQFS.

This clonotype was seen at least ten times. The chain uses TRBV19 and TRBJ1-5, with TRBD1 matching over 9 bases. V was clipped by 6 bases and J by 1 base; unmatched bases: 10. This CDR3 has 17 amino acids. Germline V gene data show CDR1 as LNHDA and CDR2 as SQIVND (reference sequence). In nucleotides, the CDR3 is TGTGCCAGTAGCAGTCCCGGGACAGGGTTCAGCAATCAGCCCCAGCATTTT. Translating gives CASSSPGTGFSNQPQHF.

The chain has TRBV27 and TRBJ2-1; D unresolved. The V gene lost 2 bases and the J gene lost 1 base, with 9 bases spanning the gap. CDR3 length: 15 amino acids. Germline CDR1 and CDR2: MNHEY and SMNVEV (reference sequence). The CDR3 loop reads CASSLIGRSYNEQFF. DNA of the CDR3: TGTGCCAGCAGTTTAATCGGGCGTTCCTACAATGAGCAGTTCTTC.

The rearrangement uses TRBV2 and TRBJ2-3; D perhaps matches TRBD2 (6 bases). The V and J ends lost 0 bases and 8 bases respectively, with 15 bases between them. Germline loops: CDR1 SNHLY, CDR2 FYNNEI. The length of the CDR3 is 15 residues. CDR3 sequence: CASSEALAFGGTQYF. Here the CDR3 DNA reads TGTGCCAGCAGTGAAGCGCTTGCGTTCGGGGGTACGCAGTATTTT.

This clonotype appeared a few times. A clone one base away is much larger, so this may be a read error. The chain joins TRBV12-3 or TRBV12-4 to TRBJ1-2; D gene uncertain. The CDR3 has 15 residues. Trimming shortened V by 3 bases and J by 0 bases, and 11 bases separated the two germline ends. The CDR3: CASSFGGDSNYGYTF. Here the CDR3 DNA reads TGTGCCAGCAGTTTCGGTGGAGATTCTAACTATGGCTACACCTTC.

This clonotype was counted at least ten times. One junction end disagrees with the germline gene, perhaps due to a read error. The gene calls are TRBV20-1 and TRBJ2-5; 7 nucleotides line up with TRBD2. The CDR3 has 12 amino acids. Germline V gives CDR1 DFQATT, CDR2 SNEGSKA (reference sequence). CDR3 loop: CSAERDQGTQYF. The CDR3 DNA reads TGCAGTGCCGAGCGGGACCAAGGGACCCAGTACTTC.

In its sample, this clonotype was seen many times. J is TRBJ2-4 and V is TRBV10-1, with D tentatively TRBD2 (6 bases). The CDR3 runs to 14 residues. V lost 5 bases, J lost 7 bases, and 15 bases lay in between. In germline, CDR1 is WNHNN, CDR2 SYGVQD (reference sequence). The CDR3 DNA follows: TGCGCCAGCAGTATAGGGACTTACTCGAACATTCAGTACTTC. It specifies CASSIGTYSNIQYF.

In this sample, this clonotype turned up many times. In DNA, the CDR3 is TGTGCCAGCAGTTACTCGGCGCGTGGGAACAATCAGCCCCAGCATTTT. It translates to CASSYSARGNNQPQHF. This rearrangement joins TRBV6-5 to TRBJ1-5; D is ambiguous. Trimming removed 0 bases from V and 3 bases from J, with 12 bases in between. CDR3 length: 16 amino acids. The germline gives CDR1 MNHEY, CDR2 SVGAGI.

This clonotype has ten or more counts. The chain has TRBV20-1 and TRBJ2-7, with D possibly being TRBD1 or TRBD2 (5 bases each). The germline V gene encodes CDR1 DFQATT and CDR2 SNEGSKA (reference sequence). The CDR3 spans 16 residues. V was trimmed by 2 bases and J by 4 bases, leaving 21 bases between them. The CDR3 reads CSARTPLGRSTYEQYF. The CDR3 region has the DNA TGCAGTGCTAGAACCCCCTTGGGACGGAGTACTTACGAGCAGTACTTC.